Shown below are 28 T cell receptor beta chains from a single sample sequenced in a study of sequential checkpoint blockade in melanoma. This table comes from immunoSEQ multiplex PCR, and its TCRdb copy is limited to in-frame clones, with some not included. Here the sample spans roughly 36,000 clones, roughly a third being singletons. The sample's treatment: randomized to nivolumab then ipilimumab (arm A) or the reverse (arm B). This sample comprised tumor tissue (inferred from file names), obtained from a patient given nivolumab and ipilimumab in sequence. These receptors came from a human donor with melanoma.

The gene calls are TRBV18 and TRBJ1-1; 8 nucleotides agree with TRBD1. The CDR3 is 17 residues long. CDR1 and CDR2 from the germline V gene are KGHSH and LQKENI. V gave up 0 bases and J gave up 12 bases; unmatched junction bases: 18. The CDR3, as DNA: TGTGCCAGCTCACCACCTCGATCGGACGGACAGGGTAAAAAAACTTTCTTT. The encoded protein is CASSPPRSDGQGKKTFF. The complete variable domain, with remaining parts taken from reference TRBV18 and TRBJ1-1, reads NAGVMQNPRHLVRRRGQEARLRCSPMKGHSHVYWYRQLPEEGLKFMVYLQKENIIDESGMPKERFSAEFPKEGPSILRIQQVVRGDSAAYFCASSPPRSDGQGKKTFFGQGTRLTVV.

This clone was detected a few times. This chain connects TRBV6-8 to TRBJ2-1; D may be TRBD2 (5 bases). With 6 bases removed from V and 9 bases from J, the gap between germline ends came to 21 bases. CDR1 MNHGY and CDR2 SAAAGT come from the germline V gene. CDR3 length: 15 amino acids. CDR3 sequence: CASSARGGGWPEQFF. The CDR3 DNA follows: TGTGCCAGCAGCGCCCGGGGTGGCGGATGGCCTGAGCAGTTCTTC.

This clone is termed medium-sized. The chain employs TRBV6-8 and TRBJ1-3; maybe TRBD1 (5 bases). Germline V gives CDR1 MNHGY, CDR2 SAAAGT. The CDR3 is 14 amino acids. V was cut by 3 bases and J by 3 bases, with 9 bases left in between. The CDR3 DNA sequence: TGTGCCAGCAGTTATCAGGGATTTGGAAACACCATATATTTT. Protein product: CASSYQGFGNTIYF.

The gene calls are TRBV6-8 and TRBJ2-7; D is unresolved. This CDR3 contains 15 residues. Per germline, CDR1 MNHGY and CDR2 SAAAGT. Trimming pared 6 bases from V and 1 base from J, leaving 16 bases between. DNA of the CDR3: TGTGCCAGCAGGGCCGGCCAAGGAGTGTCCTACGAGCAGTACTTC. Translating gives CASRAGQGVSYEQYF.

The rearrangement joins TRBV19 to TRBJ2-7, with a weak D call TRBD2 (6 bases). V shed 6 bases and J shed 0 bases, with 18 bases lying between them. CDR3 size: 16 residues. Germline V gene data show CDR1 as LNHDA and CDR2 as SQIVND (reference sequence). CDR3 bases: TGTGCCAGTAGCCCCCCCTTTGCGGAGGGCTCCTACGAGCAGTACTTC. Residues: CASSPPFAEGSYEQYF.

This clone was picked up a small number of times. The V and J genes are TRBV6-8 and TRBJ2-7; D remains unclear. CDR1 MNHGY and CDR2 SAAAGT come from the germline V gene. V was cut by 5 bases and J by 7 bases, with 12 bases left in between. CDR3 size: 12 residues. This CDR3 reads CASSPASREQYF. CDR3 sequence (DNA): TGTGCCAGCAGTCCCGCAAGCAGGGAGCAGTACTTC.

The chain's CDR3 is CASRPTRAINEKLFF. Here the CDR3 DNA reads TGTGCCAGCAGACCTACTAGGGCTATTAATGAAAAACTGTTTTTT. The chain recombines TRBV11-3 with TRBJ1-4; D is uncertain. Trimming removed 6 bases at V and 4 bases at J, with 15 bases between. CDR3 length: 15 residues. Germline lookup yields CDR1 SGHNT and CDR2 YENEEA.

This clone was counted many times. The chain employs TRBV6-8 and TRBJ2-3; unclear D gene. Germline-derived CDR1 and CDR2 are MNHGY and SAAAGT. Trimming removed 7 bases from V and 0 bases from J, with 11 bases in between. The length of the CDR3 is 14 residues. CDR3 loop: CASIPEDSTDTQYF. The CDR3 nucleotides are TGTGCCAGCATCCCCGAGGATAGCACAGATACGCAGTATTTT.

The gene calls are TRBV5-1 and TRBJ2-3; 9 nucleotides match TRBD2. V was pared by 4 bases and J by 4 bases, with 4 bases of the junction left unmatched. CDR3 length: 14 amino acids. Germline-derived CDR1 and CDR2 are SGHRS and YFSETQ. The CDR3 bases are TGCGCCAGCAGCGCTAGCGGGGCCGCAGATACGCAGTATTTT. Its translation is CASSASGAADTQYF.

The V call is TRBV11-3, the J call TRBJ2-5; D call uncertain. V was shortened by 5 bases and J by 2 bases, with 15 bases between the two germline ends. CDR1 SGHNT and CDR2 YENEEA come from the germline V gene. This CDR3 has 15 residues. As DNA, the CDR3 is TGTGCCAGCAGCCCCTCGTTAACTGGACAAGAGACCCAGTACTTC. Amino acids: CASSPSLTGQETQYF.

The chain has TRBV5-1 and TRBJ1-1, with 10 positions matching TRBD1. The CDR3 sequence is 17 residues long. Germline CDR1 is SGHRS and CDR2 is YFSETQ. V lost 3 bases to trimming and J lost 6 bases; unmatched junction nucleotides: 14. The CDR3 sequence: CASSSDEWDRGFSEAFF. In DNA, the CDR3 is TGCGCCAGCAGCTCCGATGAGTGGGACAGGGGTTTTTCTGAAGCTTTCTTT.

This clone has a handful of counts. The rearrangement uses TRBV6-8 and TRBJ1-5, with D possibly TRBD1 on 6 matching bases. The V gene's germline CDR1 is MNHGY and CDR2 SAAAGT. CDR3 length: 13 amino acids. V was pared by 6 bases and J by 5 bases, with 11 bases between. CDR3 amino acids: CASSWTDHQPQHF. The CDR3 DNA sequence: TGTGCCAGCAGCTGGACAGACCATCAGCCCCAGCATTTT.

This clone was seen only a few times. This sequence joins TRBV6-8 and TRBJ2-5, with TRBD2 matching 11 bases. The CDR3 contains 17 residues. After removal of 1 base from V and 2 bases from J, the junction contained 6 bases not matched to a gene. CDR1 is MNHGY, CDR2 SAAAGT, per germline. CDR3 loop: CASSYLASGGYQETQYF. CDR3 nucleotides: TGTGCCAGCAGTTACTTGGCTAGCGGGGGGTATCAAGAGACCCAGTACTTC.

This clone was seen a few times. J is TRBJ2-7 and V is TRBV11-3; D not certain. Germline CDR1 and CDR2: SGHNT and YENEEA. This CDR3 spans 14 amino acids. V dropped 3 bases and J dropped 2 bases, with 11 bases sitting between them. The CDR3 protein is CASSFSETTYEQYF. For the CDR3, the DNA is TGTGCCAGCAGCTTTTCCGAGACAACCTACGAGCAGTACTTC.

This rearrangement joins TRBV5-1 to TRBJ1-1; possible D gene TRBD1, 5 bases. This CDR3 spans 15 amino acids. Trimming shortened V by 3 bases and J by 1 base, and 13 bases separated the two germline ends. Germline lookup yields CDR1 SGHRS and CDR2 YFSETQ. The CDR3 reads CASSWWGQQNTEAFF. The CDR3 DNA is TGCGCCAGCAGCTGGTGGGGCCAGCAGAACACTGAAGCTTTCTTT.

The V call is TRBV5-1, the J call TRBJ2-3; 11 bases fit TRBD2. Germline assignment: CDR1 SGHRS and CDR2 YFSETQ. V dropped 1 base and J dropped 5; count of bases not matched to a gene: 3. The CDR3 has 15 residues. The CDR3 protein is CASSLSTSGRDTQYF. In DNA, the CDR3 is TGCGCCAGCAGCTTGTCCACTAGCGGGAGAGATACGCAGTATTTT. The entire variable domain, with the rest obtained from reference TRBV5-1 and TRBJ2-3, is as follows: KAGVTQTPRYLIKTRGQQVTLSCSPISGHRSVSWYQQTPGQGLQFLFEYFSETQRNKGNFPGRFSGRQFSNSRSEMNVSTLELGDSALYLCASSLSTSGRDTQYFGPGTRLTVL.

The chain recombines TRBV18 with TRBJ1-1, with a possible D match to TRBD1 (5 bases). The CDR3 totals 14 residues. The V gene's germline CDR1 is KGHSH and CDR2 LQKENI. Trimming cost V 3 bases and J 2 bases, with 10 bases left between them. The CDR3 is CASSPAGRNTEAFF. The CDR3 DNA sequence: TGTGCCAGCTCACCGGCAGGGCGAAACACTGAAGCTTTCTTT.

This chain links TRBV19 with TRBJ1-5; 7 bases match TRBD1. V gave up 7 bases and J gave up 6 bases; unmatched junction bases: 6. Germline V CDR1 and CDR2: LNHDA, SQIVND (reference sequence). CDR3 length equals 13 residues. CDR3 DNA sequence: TGTGCCAGTAAAGGTAGGGGGCTTCAGCCCCAGCATTTT. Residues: CASKGRGLQPQHF.

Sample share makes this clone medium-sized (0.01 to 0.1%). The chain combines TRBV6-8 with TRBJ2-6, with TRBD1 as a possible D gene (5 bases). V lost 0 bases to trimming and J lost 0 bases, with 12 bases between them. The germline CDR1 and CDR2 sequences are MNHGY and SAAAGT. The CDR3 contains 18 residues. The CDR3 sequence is CASSYSGVRSSGANVLTF. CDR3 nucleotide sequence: TGTGCCAGCAGTTACTCAGGGGTGCGGAGCTCTGGGGCCAACGTCCTGACTTTC.

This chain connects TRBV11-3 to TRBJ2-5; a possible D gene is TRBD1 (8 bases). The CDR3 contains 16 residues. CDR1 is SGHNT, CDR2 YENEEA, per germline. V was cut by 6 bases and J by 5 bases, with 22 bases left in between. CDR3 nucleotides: TGTGCCAGCAGAGCACAGGGGGGGTGGGTAGTGGAGACCCAGTACTTC. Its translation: CASRAQGGWVVETQYF.

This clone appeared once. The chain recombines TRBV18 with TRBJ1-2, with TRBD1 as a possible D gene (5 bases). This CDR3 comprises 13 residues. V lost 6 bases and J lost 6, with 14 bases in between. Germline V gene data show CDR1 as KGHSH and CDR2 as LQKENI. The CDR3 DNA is TGTGCCAGCTCGCCGGGACTCAGACATGGCTACACCTTC. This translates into CASSPGLRHGYTF. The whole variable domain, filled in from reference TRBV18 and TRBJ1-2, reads NAGVMQNPRHLVRRRGQEARLRCSPMKGHSHVYWYRQLPEEGLKFMVYLQKENIIDESGMPKERFSAEFPKEGPSILRIQQVVRGDSAAYFCASSPGLRHGYTFGSGTRLTVV.

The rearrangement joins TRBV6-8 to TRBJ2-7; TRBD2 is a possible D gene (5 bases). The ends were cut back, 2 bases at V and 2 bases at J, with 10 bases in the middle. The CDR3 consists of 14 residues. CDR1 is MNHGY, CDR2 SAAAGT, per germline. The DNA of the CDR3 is TGTGCCAGCAGTTACGAGGGTTCCGCCTACGAGCAGTACTTC. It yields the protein CASSYEGSAYEQYF.

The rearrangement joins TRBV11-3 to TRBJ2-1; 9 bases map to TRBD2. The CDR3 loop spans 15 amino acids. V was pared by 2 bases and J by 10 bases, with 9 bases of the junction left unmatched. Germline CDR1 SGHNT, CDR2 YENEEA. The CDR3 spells CASSLMTSGPGEQFF. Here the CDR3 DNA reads TGTGCCAGCAGCTTAATGACTAGCGGCCCCGGAGAGCAGTTCTTC.

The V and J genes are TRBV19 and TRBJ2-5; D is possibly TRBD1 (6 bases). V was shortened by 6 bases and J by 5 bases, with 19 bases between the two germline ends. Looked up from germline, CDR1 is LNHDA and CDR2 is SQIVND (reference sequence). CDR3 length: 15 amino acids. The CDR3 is CASSSGQFTGETQYF. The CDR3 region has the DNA TGTGCCAGTAGCTCAGGACAGTTCACGGGGGAGACCCAGTACTTC. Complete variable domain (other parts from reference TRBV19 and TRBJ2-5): DGGITQSPKYLFRKEGQNVTLSCEQNLNHDAMYWYRQDPGQGLRLIYYSQIVNDFQKGDIAEGYSVSREKKESFPLTVTSAQKNPTAFYLCASSSGQFTGETQYFGPGTRLLVL.

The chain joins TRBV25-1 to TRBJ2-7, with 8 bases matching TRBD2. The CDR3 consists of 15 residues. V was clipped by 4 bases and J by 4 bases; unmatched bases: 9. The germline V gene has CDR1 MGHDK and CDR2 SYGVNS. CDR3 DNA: TGTGCCAGCAGTGCCTACGGGGGGGCGAGGTACGAGCAGTACTTC. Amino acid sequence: CASSAYGGARYEQYF.

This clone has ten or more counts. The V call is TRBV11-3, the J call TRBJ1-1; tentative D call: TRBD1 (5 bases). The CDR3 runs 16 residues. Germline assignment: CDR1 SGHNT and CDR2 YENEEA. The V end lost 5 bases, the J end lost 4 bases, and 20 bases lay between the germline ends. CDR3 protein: CASSLGGAMGSTEAFF. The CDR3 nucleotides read TGTGCCAGCAGCCTGGGAGGGGCTATGGGGAGCACTGAAGCTTTCTTT.

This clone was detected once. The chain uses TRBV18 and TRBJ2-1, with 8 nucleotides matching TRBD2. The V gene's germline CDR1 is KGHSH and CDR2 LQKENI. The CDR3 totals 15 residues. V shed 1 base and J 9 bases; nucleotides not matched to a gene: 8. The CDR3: CASSPRSGGIVEQFF. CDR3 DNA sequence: TGTGCCAGCTCACCACGTTCGGGGGGGATTGTTGAGCAGTTCTTC.

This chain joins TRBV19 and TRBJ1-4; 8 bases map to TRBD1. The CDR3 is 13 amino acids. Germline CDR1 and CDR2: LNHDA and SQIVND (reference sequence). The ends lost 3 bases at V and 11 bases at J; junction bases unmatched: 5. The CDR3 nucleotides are TGTGCCAGTAGTATGTCAGGGGGCGAGAAACTGTTTTTT. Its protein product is CASSMSGGEKLFF.